Reported below is one TCR beta chain. The antigen is unknown. The data were taken from a study of cytomegalovirus exposure and HLA in healthy donors. Primers: 60 Vbeta forward and 13 Jbeta reverse. This table comes from immunoSEQ multiplex PCR, and its TCRdb copy is limited to in-frame clones, with some not included. The sample gives some 170,000 clones, 83% of which show up once; 3.5% to 5% is in the top ten. Overall study findings and caveats: A prior analysis recorded that most TCR beta V segments were productive about 90% or about 30% of the time. DRB1 had the most TCR associations and HLA-C the fewest, a later analysis found, with rates varying by HLA locus. A reported reduction in N-insertions relative to the roughly 670-donor mean was seen in an Asian-associated ancestry cluster in a later analysis. While the bulk of TCR sequences proved rare, some public TCRs turned up in many donors.

The CDR3 contains 14 residues. CDR1 is SGHRS and CDR2 is YFSETQ in the germline V gene. The ends were cut back, 4 bases at V and 4 bases at J, with 12 bases in the middle. The V call is TRBV5-1, the J call TRBJ1-3, with unresolved D. The receptor was isolated from a middle-aged man in good health and CMV-seropositive. The source material was PBMCs. DNA of the CDR3: TGCGCCAGCAGCCTGGAGGTGACAGGAAACACCATATATTTT. It specifies CASSLEVTGNTIYF.